This TCR beta chain was found in a study of human T cells and chemical hapten exposure. Findings and caveats of the study: Sensitizing to DPC left TCRs with a frequency above 1 in 1000 unaltered.

Time point meaning: patch test 2, 6 weeks after DPC sensitization. This sample's treatment: therapeutic diphenylcyclopropenone sensitization with weekly scalp DPC. The study enrolled 18 to 70-year-old alopecia patients suitable for DPC. The CDR3 extends over 15 amino acids. Germline V lookup: CDR1 DFQATT, CDR2 SNEGSKA (reference sequence). The V and J ends lost 2 bases and 1 base respectively, with 14 bases between them. Turning to this clonotype: Its antigen is as yet unknown.

During construction of the library, unique molecular identifiers were attached to individual cDNA molecules for quantitative, reproducible TCR counting. TCRdb used MiXCR to reprocess the RACE reads, holding one entry per CDR3 protein. The data show 330,000 or so distinct CDR3 sequences, about 6% seen once. The TCR sequence derives from a woman younger than 30 with alopecia areata. Some clones in this sample may be carry-over from other donors' samples. This material consisted of whole blood, taken in connection with sensitization to the hapten diphenylcyclopropenone (DPC). The J gene is TRBJ1-1, the V gene TRBV20-1; weak D call: TRBD1 (6 bases). The DNA of the CDR3 is TGCAGTGCTAGACCCAGGGGACGGCAGAACACTGAAGCTTTCTTT. Amino acids: CSARPRGRQNTEAFF.